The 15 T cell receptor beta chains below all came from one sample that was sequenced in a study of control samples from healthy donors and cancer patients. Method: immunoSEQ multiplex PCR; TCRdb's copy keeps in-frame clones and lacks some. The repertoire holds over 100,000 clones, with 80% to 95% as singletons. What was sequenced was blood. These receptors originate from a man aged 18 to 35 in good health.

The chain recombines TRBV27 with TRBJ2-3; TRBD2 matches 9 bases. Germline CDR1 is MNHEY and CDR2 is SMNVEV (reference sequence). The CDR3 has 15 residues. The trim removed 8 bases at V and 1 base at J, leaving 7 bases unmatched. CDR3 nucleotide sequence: TGTGCCAGCTGGTTAGCGGGGGACCGCACAGATACGCAGTATTTT. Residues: CASWLAGDRTDTQYF.

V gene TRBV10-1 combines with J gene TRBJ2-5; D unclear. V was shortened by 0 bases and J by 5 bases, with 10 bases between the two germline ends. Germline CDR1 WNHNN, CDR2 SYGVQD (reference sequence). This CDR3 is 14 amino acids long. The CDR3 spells CASSESGMAETQYF. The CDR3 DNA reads TGCGCCAGCAGTGAGTCAGGCATGGCGGAGACCCAGTACTTC.

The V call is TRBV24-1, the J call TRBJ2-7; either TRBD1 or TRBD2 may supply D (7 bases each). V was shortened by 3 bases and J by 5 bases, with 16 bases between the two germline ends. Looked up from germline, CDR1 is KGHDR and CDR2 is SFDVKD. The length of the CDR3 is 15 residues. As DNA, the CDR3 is TGTGCCACCAGTGATCCTAGACAGGGAGGGAACGAGCAGTACTTC. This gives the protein CATSDPRQGGNEQYF.

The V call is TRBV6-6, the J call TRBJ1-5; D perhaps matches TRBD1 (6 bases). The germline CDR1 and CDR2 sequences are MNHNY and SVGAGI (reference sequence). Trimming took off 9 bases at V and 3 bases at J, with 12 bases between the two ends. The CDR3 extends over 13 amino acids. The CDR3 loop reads CASYRVPNQPQHF. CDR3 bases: TGTGCCAGTTACAGGGTCCCCAATCAGCCCCAGCATTTT.

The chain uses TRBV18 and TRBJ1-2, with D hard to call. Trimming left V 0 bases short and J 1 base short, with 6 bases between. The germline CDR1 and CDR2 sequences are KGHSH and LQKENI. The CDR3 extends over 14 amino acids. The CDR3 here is CASSPPADNYGYTF. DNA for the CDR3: TGTGCCAGCTCACCACCGGCAGATAACTATGGCTACACCTTC.

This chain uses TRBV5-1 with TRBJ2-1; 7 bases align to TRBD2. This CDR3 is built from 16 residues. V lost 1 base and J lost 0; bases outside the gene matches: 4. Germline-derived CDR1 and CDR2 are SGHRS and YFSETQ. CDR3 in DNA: TGCGCCAGCAGCTTGTTCGGGGGGTCCTCCTACAATGAGCAGTTCTTC. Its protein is CASSLFGGSSYNEQFF.

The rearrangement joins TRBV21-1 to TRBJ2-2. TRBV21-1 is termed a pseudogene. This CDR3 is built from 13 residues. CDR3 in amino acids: CASSKAHTGELFF. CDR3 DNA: TGTGCCAGCAGCAAAGCCCACACCGGGGAGCTGTTTTTT.

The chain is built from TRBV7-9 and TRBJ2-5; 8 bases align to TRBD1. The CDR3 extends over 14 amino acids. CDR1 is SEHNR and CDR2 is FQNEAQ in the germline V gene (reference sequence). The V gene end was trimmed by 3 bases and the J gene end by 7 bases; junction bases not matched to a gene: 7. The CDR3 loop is CASSFTDRGGTQYF. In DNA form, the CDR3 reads TGTGCCAGCAGCTTCACCGACAGGGGAGGGACCCAGTACTTC.

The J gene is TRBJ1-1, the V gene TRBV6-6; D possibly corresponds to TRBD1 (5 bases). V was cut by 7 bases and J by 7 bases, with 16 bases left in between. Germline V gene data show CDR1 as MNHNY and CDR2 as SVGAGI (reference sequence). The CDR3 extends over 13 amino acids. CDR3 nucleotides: TGTGCCAGCACCGCGCCGGGACCGATTGAAGCTTTCTTT. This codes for CASTAPGPIEAFF.

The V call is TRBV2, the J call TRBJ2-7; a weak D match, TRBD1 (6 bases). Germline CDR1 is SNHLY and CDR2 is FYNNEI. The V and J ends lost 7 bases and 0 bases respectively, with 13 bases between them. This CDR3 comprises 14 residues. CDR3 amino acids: CASNLQGPSYEQYF. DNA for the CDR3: TGTGCCAGCAACCTACAGGGCCCCTCCTACGAGCAGTACTTC.

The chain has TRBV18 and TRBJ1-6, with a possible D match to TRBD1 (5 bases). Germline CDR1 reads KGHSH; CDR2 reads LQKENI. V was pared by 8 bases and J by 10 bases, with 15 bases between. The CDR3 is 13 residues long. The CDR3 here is CASQTGGESPLHF. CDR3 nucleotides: TGTGCCAGCCAGACTGGGGGGGAATCACCCCTCCACTTT.

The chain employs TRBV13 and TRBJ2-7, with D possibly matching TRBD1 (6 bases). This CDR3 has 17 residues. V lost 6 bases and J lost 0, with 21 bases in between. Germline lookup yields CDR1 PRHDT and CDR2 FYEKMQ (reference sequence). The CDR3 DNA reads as TGTGCCAGCAGTTCTCCGATTGGGGGCTCTAACTCCTACGAGCAGTACTTC. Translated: CASSSPIGGSNSYEQYF.

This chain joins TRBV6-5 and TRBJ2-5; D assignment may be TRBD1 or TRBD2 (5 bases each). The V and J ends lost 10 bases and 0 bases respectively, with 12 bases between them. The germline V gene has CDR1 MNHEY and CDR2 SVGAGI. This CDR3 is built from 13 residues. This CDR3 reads CAIPGANQETQYF. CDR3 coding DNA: TGTGCCATTCCCGGGGCCAACCAAGAGACCCAGTACTTC.

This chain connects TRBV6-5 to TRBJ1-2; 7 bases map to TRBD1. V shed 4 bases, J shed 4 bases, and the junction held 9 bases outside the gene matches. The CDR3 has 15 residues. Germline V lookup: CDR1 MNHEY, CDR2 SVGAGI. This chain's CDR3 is CASSLSQTGFYGYTF. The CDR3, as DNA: TGTGCCAGCAGTTTGTCCCAGACAGGGTTCTATGGCTACACCTTC.

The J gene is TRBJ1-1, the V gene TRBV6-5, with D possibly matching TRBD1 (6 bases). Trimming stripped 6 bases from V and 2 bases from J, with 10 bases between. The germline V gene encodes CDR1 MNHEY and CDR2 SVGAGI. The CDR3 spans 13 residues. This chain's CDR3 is CASRQGRNTEAFF. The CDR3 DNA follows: TGTGCCAGCAGGCAGGGGAGAAACACTGAAGCTTTCTTT.